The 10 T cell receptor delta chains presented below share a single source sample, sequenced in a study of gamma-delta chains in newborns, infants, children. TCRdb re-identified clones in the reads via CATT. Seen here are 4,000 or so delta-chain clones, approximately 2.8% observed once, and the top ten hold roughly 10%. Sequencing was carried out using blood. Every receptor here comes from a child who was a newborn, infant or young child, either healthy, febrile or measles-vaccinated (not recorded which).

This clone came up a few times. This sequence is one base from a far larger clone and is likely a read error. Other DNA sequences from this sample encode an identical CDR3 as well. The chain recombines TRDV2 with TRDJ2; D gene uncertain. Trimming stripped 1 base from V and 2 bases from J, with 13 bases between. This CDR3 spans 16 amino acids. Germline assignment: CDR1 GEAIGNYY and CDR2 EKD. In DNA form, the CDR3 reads TGTGCCTGTGACACTGGATTTGGGTCATTGACAGCACAACTCTTCTTT. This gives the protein CACDTGFGSLTAQLFF.

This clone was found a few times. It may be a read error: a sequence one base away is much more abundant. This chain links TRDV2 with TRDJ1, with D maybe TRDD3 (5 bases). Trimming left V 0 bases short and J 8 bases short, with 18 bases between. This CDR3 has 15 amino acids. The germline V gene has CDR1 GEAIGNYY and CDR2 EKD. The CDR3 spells CACDTVHPGVPKLIF. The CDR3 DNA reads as TGTGCCTGTGACACCGTTCATCCGGGGGTACCCAAACTCATCTTT.

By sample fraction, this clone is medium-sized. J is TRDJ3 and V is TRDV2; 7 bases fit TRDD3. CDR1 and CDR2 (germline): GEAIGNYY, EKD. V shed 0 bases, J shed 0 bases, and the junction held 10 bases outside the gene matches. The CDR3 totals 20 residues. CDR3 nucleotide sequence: TGTGCCTGTGACACCGGATTCTGGGGGCTTAGCTCCTGGGACACCCGACAGATGTTTTTC. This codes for CACDTGFWGLSSWDTRQMFF.

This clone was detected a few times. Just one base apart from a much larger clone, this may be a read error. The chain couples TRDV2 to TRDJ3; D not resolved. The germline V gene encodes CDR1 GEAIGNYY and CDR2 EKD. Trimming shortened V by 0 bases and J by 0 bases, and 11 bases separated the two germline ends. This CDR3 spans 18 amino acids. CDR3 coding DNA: TGTGCCTGTGACACCGGGAGATGGAGCTCCTGGGACACCCGACAGATGTTTTTC. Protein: CACDTGRWSSWDTRQMFF.

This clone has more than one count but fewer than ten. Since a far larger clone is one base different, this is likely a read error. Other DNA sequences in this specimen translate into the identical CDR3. The CDR3 region has the DNA TGTGCCTGTGACCCTTTACTGGGGGCCCGGGCTTTGACAGCACAACTCTTCTTT. It encodes CACDPLLGARALTAQLFF. The chain carries TRDV2 and TRDJ2; 8 positions match TRDD3. The germline V gene has CDR1 GEAIGNYY and CDR2 EKD. The CDR3 has 18 amino acids. After removal of 3 bases from V and 0 bases from J, the junction contained 11 bases not matched to a gene.

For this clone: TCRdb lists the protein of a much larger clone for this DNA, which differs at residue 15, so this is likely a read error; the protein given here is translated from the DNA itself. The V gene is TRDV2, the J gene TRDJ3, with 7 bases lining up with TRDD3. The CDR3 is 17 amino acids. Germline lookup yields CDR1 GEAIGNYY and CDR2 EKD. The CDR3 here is CACDAPGGYWDTRQTFF. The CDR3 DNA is TGTGCCTGTGACGCCCCTGGGGGCTACTGGGACACCCGACAGACGTTTTTC.

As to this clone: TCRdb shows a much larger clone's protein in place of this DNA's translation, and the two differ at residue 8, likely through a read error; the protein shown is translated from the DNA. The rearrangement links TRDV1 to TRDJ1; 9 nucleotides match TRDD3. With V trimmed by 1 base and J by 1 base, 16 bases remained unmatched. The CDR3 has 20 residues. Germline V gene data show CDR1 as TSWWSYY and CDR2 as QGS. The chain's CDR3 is CALGEPRASGGYPATDKLIF. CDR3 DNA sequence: TGTGCTCTTGGGGAACCCCGTGCGTCCGGGGGATACCCCGCCACCGATAAACTCATCTTT.

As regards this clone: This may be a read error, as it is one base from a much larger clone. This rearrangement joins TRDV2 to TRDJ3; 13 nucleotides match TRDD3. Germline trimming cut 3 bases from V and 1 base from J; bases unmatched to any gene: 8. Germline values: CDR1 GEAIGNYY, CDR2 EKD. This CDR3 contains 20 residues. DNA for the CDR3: TGTGCCTGTGACGCCGTACTGGGGGATACGAGGTCCTGGGACACCCGACAGATGTTTTTC. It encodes CACDAVLGDTRSWDTRQMFF.

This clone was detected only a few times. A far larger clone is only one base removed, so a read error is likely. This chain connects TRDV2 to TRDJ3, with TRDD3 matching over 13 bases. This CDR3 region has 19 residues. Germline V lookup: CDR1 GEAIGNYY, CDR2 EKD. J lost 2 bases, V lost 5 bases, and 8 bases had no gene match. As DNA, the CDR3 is TGTGCCTGTGGCACTGTACTGGGGGATACGGCCTGGGACACCCGACAGATGTTTTTC. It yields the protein CACGTVLGDTAWDTRQMFF.

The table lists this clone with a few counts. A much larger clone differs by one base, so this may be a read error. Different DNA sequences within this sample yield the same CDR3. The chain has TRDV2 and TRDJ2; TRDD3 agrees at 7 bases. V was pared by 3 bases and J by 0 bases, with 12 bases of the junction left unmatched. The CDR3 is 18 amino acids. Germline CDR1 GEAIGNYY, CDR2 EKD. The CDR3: CACDRLAGGHALTAQLFF. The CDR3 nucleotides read TGTGCCTGTGACCGACTGGCTGGGGGTCACGCTTTGACAGCACAACTCTTCTTT.